The 2 T cell receptor beta chains reported below all come from one sample, sequenced in a study of shared clonotypes between healthy human individuals. The data were produced by immunoSEQ multiplex PCR, yet TCRdb's version contains in-frame clones alone and is incomplete. There are over 2 million clones in the sample; about 95% occur only once, and around 1.1% lies in the top ten. CD45RO-negative, CCR7-positively selected cells formed the naive CD8 fraction, excluding terminally differentiated effector memory CD45RA+ cells. Sequencing was done on a sample of naive CD8+ T cells sorted from blood. The receptors originated from a man aged 18 to 29 in good health.

V and J are TRBV4-3 and TRBJ1-2; D ambiguous. There are 14 residues in the CDR3. Trimming left V 3 bases short and J 2 bases short, with 10 bases between. Looked up from germline, CDR1 is LGHNA and CDR2 is YSLEER. CDR3 DNA sequence: TGCGCCAGCAGCCACTCGACGGTAAACTATGGCTACACCTTC. Translating it yields CASSHSTVNYGYTF.

The genes are TRBV7-2 and TRBJ1-1; D gene unclear. V was shortened by 4 bases and J by 1 base, with 10 bases between the two germline ends. Germline CDR1 and CDR2: SGHTA and FQGNSA. The CDR3 is 14 residues long. CDR3 sequence (DNA): TGTGCCAGCAGCTACCGTACTAGGAACACTGAAGCTTTCTTT. Encoded protein: CASSYRTRNTEAFF.